The T cell receptor beta chain described here comes from a study of blood T cell repertoires in COVID-19. For the study at large: Spain, Italy and the United States supplied samples that represented acute and convalescent COVID-19. T cells, B-cell-depleted T cells, or PBMCs supplied cDNA or gDNA.

Per germline, CDR1 LNHNV and CDR2 YYDKDF (reference sequence). V was shortened by 8 bases and J by 1 base, with 11 bases between the two germline ends. The CDR3 is 14 residues long. In Seattle, patients joined the study during active infection and were tracked longitudinally. Sample share makes this clone medium-sized. Per the original methods: Amplification of reference gene primers provided the estimated nucleated cell counts. The repertoire was sequenced with immunoSEQ multiplex PCR; TCRdb's copy has only in-frame clones and lacks some. D and trimming were read from the DNA, whereas the V and J calls and clone size are those reported in that table. The data hold some 80,000 clones, with approximately 85% observed a single time.

J is TRBJ2-2 and V is TRBV15; D is unresolved. This clonotype was sampled from a man aged 50 or older with COVID-19, enrolled during active disease. Sequencing was performed on peripheral blood. CDR3 in amino acids: CATEDRLNTGELFF. CDR3 sequence (DNA): TGTGCCACCGAGGATAGACTGAACACCGGGGAGCTGTTTTTT.